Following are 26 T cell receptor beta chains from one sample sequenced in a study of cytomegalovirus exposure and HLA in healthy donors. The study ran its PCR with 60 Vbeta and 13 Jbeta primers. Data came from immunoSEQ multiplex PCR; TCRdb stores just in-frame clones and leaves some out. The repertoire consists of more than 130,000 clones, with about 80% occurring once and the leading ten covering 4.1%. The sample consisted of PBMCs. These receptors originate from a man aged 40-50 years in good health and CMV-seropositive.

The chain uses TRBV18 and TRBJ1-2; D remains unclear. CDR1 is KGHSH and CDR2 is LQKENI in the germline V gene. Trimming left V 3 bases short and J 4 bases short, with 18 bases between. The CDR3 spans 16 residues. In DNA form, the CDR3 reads TGTGCCAGCTCACCCTTGGGCGTCGGTTCTGCCTATGGCTACACCTTC. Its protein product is CASSPLGVGSAYGYTF. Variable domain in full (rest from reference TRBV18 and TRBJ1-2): NAGVMQNPRHLVRRRGQEARLRCSPMKGHSHVYWYRQLPEEGLKFMVYLQKENIIDESGMPKERFSAEFPKEGPSILRIQQVVRGDSAAYFCASSPLGVGSAYGYTFGSGTRLTVV.

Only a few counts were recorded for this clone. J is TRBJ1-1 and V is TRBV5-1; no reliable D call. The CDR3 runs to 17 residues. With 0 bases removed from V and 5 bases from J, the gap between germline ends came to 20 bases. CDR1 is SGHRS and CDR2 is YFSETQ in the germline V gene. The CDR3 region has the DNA TGCGCCAGCAGCTTGGTTAAAGTTACAGAAAGCAGAACTGAAGCTTTCTTT. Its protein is CASSLVKVTESRTEAFF.

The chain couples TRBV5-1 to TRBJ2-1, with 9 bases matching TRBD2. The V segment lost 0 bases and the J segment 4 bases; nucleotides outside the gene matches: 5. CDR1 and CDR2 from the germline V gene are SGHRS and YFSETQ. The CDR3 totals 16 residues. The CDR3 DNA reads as TGCGCCAGCAGCTTGGTGCCGACTAGCGGTTACAATGAGCAGTTCTTC. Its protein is CASSLVPTSGYNEQFF.

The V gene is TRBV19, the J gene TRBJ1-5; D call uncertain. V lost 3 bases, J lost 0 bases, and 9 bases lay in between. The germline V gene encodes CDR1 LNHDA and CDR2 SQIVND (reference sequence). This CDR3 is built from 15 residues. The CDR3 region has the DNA TGTGCCAGTAGTATCCCGGGTATTAGCAATCAGCCCCAGCATTTT. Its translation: CASSIPGISNQPQHF.

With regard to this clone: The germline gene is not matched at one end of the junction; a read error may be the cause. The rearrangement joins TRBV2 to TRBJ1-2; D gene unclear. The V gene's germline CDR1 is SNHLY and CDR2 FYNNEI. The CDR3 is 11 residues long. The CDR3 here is CASSPMGRTYF. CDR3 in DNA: TGTGCCAGCAGCCCTATGGGGAGAACGTACTTC.

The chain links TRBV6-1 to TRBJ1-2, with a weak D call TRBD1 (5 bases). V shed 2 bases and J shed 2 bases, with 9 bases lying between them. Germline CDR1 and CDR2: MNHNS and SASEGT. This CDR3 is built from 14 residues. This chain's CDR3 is CASSEHGGNYGYTF. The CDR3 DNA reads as TGTGCCAGCAGTGAACACGGGGGAAACTATGGCTACACCTTC.

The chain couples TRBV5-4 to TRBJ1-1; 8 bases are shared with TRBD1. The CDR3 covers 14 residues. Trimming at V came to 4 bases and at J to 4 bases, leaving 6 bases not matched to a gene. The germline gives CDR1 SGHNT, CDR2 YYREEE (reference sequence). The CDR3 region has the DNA TGTGCCAGCAGCCCCAGGGGGCGCACCACTGAAGCTTTCTTT. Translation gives CASSPRGRTTEAFF.

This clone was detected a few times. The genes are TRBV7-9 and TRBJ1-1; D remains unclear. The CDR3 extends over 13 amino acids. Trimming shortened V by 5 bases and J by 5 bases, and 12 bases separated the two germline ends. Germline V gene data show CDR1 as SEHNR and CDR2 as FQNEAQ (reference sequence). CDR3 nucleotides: TGTGCCAGCAGCCGTGGGGAGGGAACTGAAGCTTTCTTT. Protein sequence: CASSRGEGTEAFF.

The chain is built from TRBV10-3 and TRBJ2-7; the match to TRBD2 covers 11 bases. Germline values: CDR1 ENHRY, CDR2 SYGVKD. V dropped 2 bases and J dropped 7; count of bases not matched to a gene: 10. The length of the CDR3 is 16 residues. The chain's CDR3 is CAISEAETSGAWEQYF. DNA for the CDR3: TGTGCCATCAGTGAGGCTGAGACTAGCGGGGCCTGGGAGCAGTACTTC.

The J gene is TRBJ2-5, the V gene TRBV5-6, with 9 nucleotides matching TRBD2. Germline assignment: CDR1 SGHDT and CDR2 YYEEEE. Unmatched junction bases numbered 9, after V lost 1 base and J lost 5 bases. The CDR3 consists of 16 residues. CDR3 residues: CASSLSSGGPLETQYF. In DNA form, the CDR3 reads TGTGCCAGCAGCTTGAGTAGCGGGGGCCCCCTTGAGACCCAGTACTTC.

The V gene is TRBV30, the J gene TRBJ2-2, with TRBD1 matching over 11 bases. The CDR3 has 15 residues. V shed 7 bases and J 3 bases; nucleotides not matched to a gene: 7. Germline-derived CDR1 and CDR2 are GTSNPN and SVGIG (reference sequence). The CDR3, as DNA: TGTGCCTTTAAGGGACAGGGGGTCTACACCGGGGAGCTGTTTTTT. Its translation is CAFKGQGVYTGELFF.

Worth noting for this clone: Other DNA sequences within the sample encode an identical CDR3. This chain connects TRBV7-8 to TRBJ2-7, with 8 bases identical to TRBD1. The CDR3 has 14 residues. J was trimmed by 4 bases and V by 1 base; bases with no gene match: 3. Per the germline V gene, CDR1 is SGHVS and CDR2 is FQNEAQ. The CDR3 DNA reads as TGTGCCAGCAGCTTAGGGCAGGGGGCTTACGAGCAGTACTTC. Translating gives CASSLGQGAYEQYF.

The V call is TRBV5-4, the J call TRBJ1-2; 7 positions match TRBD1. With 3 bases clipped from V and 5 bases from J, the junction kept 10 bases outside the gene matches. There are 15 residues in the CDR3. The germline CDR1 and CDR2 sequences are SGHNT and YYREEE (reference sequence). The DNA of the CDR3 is TGTGCCAGCAGCTCCTCCGGGACAGACCCATATGGCTACACCTTC. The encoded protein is CASSSSGTDPYGYTF. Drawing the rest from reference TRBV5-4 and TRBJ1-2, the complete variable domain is ETGVTQSPTHLIKTRGQQVTLRCSSQSGHNTVSWYQQALGQGPQFIFQYYREEENGRGNFPPRFSGLQFPNYSSELNVNALELDDSALYLCASSSSGTDPYGYTFGSGTRLTVV.

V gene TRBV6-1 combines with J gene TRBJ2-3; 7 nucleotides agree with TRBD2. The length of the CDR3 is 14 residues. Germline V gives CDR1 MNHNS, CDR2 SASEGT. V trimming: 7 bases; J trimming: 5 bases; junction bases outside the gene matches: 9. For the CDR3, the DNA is TGTGCCAGCATTAAAAGACTAGCAGTAGATACGCAGTATTTT. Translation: CASIKRLAVDTQYF.

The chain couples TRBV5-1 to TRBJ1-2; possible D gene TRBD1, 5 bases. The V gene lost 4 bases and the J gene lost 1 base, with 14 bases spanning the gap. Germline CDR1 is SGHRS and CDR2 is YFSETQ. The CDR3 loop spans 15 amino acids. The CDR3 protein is CASSTGHGGNYGYTF. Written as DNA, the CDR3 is TGCGCCAGCAGCACCGGACACGGGGGTAACTATGGCTACACCTTC.

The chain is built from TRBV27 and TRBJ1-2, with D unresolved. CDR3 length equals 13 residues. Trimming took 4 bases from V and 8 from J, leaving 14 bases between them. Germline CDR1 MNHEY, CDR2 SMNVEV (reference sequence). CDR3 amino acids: CASSYYGIDGYTF. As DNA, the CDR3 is TGTGCCAGCAGTTACTACGGAATTGACGGCTACACCTTC.

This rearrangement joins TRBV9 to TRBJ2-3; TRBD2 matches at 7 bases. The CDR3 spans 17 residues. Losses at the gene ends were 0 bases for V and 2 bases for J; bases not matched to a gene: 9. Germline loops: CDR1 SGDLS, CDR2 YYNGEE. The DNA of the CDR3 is TGTGCCAGCAGCGTAGAGGGAGCGGGGAGATTCACAGATACGCAGTATTTT. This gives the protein CASSVEGAGRFTDTQYF.

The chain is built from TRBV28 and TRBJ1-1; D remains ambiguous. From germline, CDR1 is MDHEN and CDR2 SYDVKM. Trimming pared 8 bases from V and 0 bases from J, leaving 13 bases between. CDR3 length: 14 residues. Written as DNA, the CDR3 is TGTGCCAGCGACCGGGTCCAGATGAACACTGAAGCTTTCTTT. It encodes CASDRVQMNTEAFF.

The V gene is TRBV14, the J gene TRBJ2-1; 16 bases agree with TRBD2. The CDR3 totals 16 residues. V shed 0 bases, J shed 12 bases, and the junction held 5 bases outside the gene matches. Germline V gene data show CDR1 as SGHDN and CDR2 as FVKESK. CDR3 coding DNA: TGTGCCAGCAGCCAAGATCTGGGACTAGCGGGAGGGCGGCAGTTCTTC. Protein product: CASSQDLGLAGGRQFF.

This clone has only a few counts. CDR3 sequence: CASSTRQGMNTEAFF. Here the CDR3 DNA reads TGTGCCAGCAGCACCCGACAGGGAATGAACACTGAAGCTTTCTTT. The chain combines TRBV7-9 with TRBJ1-1; 7 nucleotides match TRBD1. Germline CDR1 SEHNR, CDR2 FQNEAQ (reference sequence). Unmatched junction bases numbered 6, after V lost 5 bases and J lost 0 bases. The CDR3 is made up of 15 amino acids. Full variable domain (rest looked up from reference TRBV7-9 and TRBJ1-1): DTGVSQNPRHKITKRGQNVTFRCDPISEHNRLYWYRQTLGQGPEFLTYFQNEAQLEKSRLLSDRFSAERPKGSFSTLEIQRTEQGDSAMYLCASSTRQGMNTEAFFGQGTRLTVV.

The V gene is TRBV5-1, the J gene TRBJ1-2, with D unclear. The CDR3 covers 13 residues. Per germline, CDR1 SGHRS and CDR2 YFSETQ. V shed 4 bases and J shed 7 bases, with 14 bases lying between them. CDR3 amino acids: CASSLAGVRGYTF. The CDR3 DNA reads TGCGCCAGCAGCCTAGCTGGGGTACGTGGCTACACCTTC.

CDR3 coding DNA: TGCGCCAGCAGCACTGGTACTAGCGGCTCCTACAATGAGCAGTTCTTC. Its translation is CASSTGTSGSYNEQFF. The J gene is TRBJ2-1, the V gene TRBV5-1; 8 bases are shared with TRBD2. The CDR3 contains 16 residues. The germline gives CDR1 SGHRS, CDR2 YFSETQ. V lost 4 bases to trimming and J lost 0 bases; unmatched junction nucleotides: 6.

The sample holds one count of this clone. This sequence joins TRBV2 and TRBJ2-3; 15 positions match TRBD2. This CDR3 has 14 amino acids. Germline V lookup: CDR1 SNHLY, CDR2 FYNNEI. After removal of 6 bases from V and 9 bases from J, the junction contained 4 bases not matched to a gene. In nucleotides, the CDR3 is TGTGCCAGCAGAGGCGGACTAGCGGGAGGGACGCAGTATTTT. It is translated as CASRGGLAGGTQYF.

The CDR3 nucleotides read TGCGCCAGCAGCTTGGAGCCAGGGTTGGCAGGCTACACCTTC. Translated: CASSLEPGLAGYTF. The chain links TRBV5-1 to TRBJ1-2, with TRBD1 as a possible D gene (5 bases). Germline-derived CDR1 and CDR2 are SGHRS and YFSETQ. V lost 0 bases, J lost 8 bases, and 14 bases lay in between. The CDR3 is 14 residues long.

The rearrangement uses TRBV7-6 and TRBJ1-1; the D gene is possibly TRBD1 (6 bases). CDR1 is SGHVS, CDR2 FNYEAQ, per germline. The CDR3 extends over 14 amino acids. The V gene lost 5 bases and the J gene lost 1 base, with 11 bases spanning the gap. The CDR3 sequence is CASSPRDTNTEAFF. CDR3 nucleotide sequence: TGTGCCAGCAGCCCCCGGGACACGAACACTGAAGCTTTCTTT.

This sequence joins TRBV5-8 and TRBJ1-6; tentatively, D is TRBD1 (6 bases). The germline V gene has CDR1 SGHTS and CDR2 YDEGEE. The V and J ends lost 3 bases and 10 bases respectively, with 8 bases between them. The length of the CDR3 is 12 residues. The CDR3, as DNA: TGTGCCAGCAGCTCAGGGGTCTCACCCCTCCACTTT. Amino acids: CASSSGVSPLHF.